The 19 T cell receptor beta chains below all came from one sample that was sequenced in a study of blood T cell repertoires in COVID-19. Profiling relied on immunoSEQ multiplex PCR, and the TCRdb table lists in-frame clones only, not all of them. Among some 240,000 clones, around 83% were seen once, and the ten largest hold 1.5% to 1.7%. Input material: peripheral blood. The source of these receptors is a woman in her 40s who had recovered from COVID-19.

V gene TRBV9 combines with J gene TRBJ1-6, with D possibly matching TRBD1 (5 bases). Germline V gene sequence: CDR1 SGDLS, CDR2 YYNGEE. Trimming cost V 4 bases and J 7 bases, with 9 bases left between them. The CDR3 has 13 residues. CDR3 region: CASSSRGNSPLHF. The CDR3 DNA reads as TGTGCCAGCAGCTCCCGGGGGAATTCACCCCTCCACTTT. Full variable domain (missing parts from reference TRBV9 and TRBJ1-6): DSGVTQTPKHLITATGQRVTLRCSPRSGDLSVYWYQQSLDQGLQFLIQYYNGEERAKGNILERFSAQQFPDLHSELNLSSLELGDSALYFCASSSRGNSPLHFGNGTRLTVT.

CDR3 bases: TGTGCCAGTAGTCAACACACAGGACAGGGGGCCTCCTACGAGCAGTACTTC. Its protein product is CASSQHTGQGASYEQYF. The chain carries TRBV19 and TRBJ2-7; 11 bases map to TRBD1. The germline CDR1 and CDR2 sequences are LNHDA and SQIVND (reference sequence). With V trimmed by 5 bases and J by 0 bases, 9 bases remained unmatched. There are 17 residues in the CDR3.

The chain uses TRBV5-5 and TRBJ2-2; 8 bases fit TRBD1. Germline V lookup: CDR1 SGHKS, CDR2 YYEKEE (reference sequence). V gave up 4 bases and J gave up 5 bases; unmatched junction bases: 4. The CDR3 totals 14 residues. CDR3 sequence reads: CASSPGGRTGELFF. The CDR3 DNA sequence: TGTGCCAGCAGCCCAGGGGGCCGGACCGGGGAGCTGTTTTTT.

The rearrangement uses TRBV2 and TRBJ1-1; tentative D call: TRBD1 (5 bases). This CDR3 contains 17 residues. The germline CDR1 and CDR2 sequences are SNHLY and FYNNEI. Trimming took off 6 bases at V and 0 bases at J, with 20 bases between the two ends. The CDR3 loop reads CASSKSPLQVMNTEAFF. CDR3 sequence (DNA): TGTGCCAGCAGCAAATCACCCTTACAGGTTATGAACACTGAAGCTTTCTTT.

This chain uses TRBV28 with TRBJ1-2; 10 positions agree with TRBD1. The CDR3 extends over 16 amino acids. V shed 3 bases and J 2 bases; nucleotides not matched to a gene: 6. Germline V lookup: CDR1 MDHEN, CDR2 SYDVKM. In DNA form, the CDR3 reads TGTGCCAGCAGTTTTATGGGACAGGGGTACAACTATGGCTACACCTTC. This translates into CASSFMGQGYNYGYTF.

The rearrangement uses TRBV29-1 and TRBJ2-1, with 8 bases lining up with TRBD2. In germline, CDR1 is SQVTM, CDR2 ANQGSEA. The CDR3 consists of 13 residues. J was trimmed by 7 bases and V by 3 bases; bases with no gene match: 5. The CDR3 DNA reads TGCAGCGTTGAGCAATCTAGCGGGAATGAGCAGTTCTTC. This gives the protein CSVEQSSGNEQFF.

The CDR3 sequence is CASSSTTGANNEQFF. The CDR3 DNA reads TGTGCCAGCAGCTCAACGACAGGGGCCAACAATGAGCAGTTCTTC. The chain is built from TRBV11-2 and TRBJ2-1, with TRBD1 matching over 8 bases. The germline gives CDR1 SGHAT, CDR2 FQNNGV. Losses at the gene ends were 4 bases for V and 5 bases for J; bases not matched to a gene: 7. The CDR3 spans 15 residues.

V is TRBV7-2 and J is TRBJ2-2; TRBD2 might be the D (6 bases). Germline V CDR1 and CDR2: SGHTA, FQGNSA. The ends were cut back, 3 bases at V and 4 bases at J, with 12 bases in the middle. The CDR3 spans 15 residues. The CDR3: CASSFRGASTGELFF. CDR3 DNA: TGTGCCAGCAGCTTCCGCGGGGCCAGCACCGGGGAGCTGTTTTTT.

The rearrangement joins TRBV6-6 to TRBJ2-2, with 8 bases fitting TRBD1. V lost 5 bases and J lost 1; bases outside the gene matches: 12. The germline gives CDR1 MNHNY, CDR2 SVGAGI (reference sequence). CDR3 length: 18 residues. The CDR3 sequence: CASSHRTGREGNTGELFF. The CDR3 nucleotides are TGTGCCAGCAGTCACCGGACAGGGCGAGAGGGGAACACCGGGGAGCTGTTTTTT.

This clone came up once. This chain joins TRBV20-1 and TRBJ1-5; D call uncertain. Germline values: CDR1 DFQATT, CDR2 SNEGSKA (reference sequence). Trimming removed 3 bases from V and 3 bases from J, with 6 bases in between. The CDR3 runs to 12 residues. CDR3 amino acids: CSASPLNQPQHF. The CDR3 DNA follows: TGCAGTGCTAGTCCCCTCAATCAGCCCCAGCATTTT.

The chain has TRBV4-2 and TRBJ2-5, with D maybe TRBD1 (5 bases). Germline V lookup: CDR1 LGHNA, CDR2 YNFKEQ. Trimming took off 0 bases at V and 2 bases at J, with 13 bases between the two ends. CDR3 length equals 16 residues. Written as DNA, the CDR3 is TGTGCCAGCAGCCAAGATCTGAAGGGGCAGCAAGAGACCCAGTACTTC. The encoded protein is CASSQDLKGQQETQYF.

The chain has TRBV4-2 and TRBJ2-7; TRBD1 aligns across 8 bases. The CDR3 length is 13 residues. Germline V gene data show CDR1 as LGHNA and CDR2 as YNFKEQ. V was pared by 5 bases and J by 5 bases, with 5 bases of the junction left unmatched. The DNA of the CDR3 is TGTGCCAGCAGCAGACAGGGGTTTAACGAGCAGTACTTC. Translating it yields CASSRQGFNEQYF.

The chain recombines TRBV14 with TRBJ1-2; no reliable D call. The germline CDR1 and CDR2 sequences are SGHDN and FVKESK. The V end lost 1 base, the J end lost 3 bases, and 21 bases lay between the germline ends. The CDR3 runs 18 residues. CDR3 sequence: CASSQVLRRETRDYGYTF. The CDR3 region has the DNA TGTGCCAGCAGCCAAGTCCTCCGTCGCGAAACACGGGACTATGGCTACACCTTC.

In this sample, this clone turned up a few times. As DNA, the CDR3 is TGCGCCAGCGGTTTTAATTTTGTGAGTGGCTACACCTTC. Amino acid sequence: CASGFNFVSGYTF. V gene TRBV10-2 combines with J gene TRBJ1-2; D remains unclear. The CDR3 covers 13 residues. Germline values: CDR1 WSHSY, CDR2 SAAADI. The V and J ends lost 8 bases and 7 bases respectively, with 17 bases between them.

The V and J genes are TRBV7-3 and TRBJ2-3; a possible D gene is TRBD1 (7 bases). V shed 2 bases and J shed 4 bases, with 19 bases lying between them. Germline CDR1 is SGHTA and CDR2 is FQGTGA. The CDR3 totals 17 residues. CDR3 amino acids: CASSLQGGPTGADTQYF. Here the CDR3 DNA reads TGTGCCAGCAGCTTACAGGGGGGACCTACTGGGGCAGATACGCAGTATTTT.

V usage is TRBV2 and J usage is TRBJ1-1; no definite D call. Germline-derived CDR1 and CDR2 are SNHLY and FYNNEI. V lost 4 bases, J lost 0 bases, and 9 bases lay in between. The CDR3 runs 14 residues. The CDR3 DNA follows: TGTGCCAGCAGTGGTAGAGGATTGAACACTGAAGCTTTCTTT. Its translation: CASSGRGLNTEAFF. The full variable domain, completed using reference TRBV2 and TRBJ1-1, is EPEVTQTPSHQVTQMGQEVILRCVPISNHLYFYWYRQILGQKVEFLVSFYNNEISEKSEIFDDQFSVERPDGSNFTLKIRSTKLEDSAMYFCASSGRGLNTEAFFGQGTRLTVV.

The chain has TRBV2 and TRBJ1-3, with D perhaps TRBD1 (6 bases). This CDR3 region has 15 residues. The germline V and J ends were trimmed by 8 bases and 2 bases, with 16 bases remaining between them. Germline values: CDR1 SNHLY, CDR2 FYNNEI. As DNA, the CDR3 is TGTGCCAGCGTCCGGGACACGGTGCCTGGAAACACCATATATTTT. It translates to CASVRDTVPGNTIYF.

The chain links TRBV19 to TRBJ1-2, with no clear D. Germline CDR1 LNHDA, CDR2 SQIVND (reference sequence). The CDR3 is 13 amino acids. V lost 9 bases to trimming and J lost 4 bases, with 15 bases between them. CDR3 bases: TGTGCCAGCAGACCCCCGGACTTCTATGGCTACACCTTC. Translated: CASRPPDFYGYTF.

This sequence joins TRBV7-7 and TRBJ2-5, with TRBD1 identical over 9 bases. The CDR3 extends over 16 amino acids. From germline, CDR1 is SSHAT and CDR2 FNYEAQ (reference sequence). V shed 4 bases and J 2 bases; nucleotides not matched to a gene: 8. CDR3 protein: CASSSQTGGQQETQYF. CDR3 in DNA: TGTGCCAGCAGCTCACAGACAGGGGGACAACAAGAGACCCAGTACTTC.